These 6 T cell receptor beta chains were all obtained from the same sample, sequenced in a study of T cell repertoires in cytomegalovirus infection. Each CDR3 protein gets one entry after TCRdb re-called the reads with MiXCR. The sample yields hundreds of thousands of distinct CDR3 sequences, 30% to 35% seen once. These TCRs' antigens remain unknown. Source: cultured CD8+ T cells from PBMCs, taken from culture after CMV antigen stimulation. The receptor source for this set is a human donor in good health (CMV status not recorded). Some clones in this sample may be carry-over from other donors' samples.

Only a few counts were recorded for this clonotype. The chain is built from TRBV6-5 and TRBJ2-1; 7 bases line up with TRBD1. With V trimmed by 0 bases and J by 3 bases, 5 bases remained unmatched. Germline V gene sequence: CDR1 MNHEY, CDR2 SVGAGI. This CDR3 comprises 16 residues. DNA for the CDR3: TGTGCCAGCAGTTACTCCTACACAGGGGTCTACAATGAGCAGTTCTTC. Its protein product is CASSYSYTGVYNEQFF.

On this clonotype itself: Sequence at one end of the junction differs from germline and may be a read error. The CDR3 DNA is TGCAGTGCTGGAGAATTATATGTTACGCAAGAGACCCAGTACTTC. It codes for CSAGELYVTQETQYF. J is TRBJ2-5 and V is TRBV20-1; D unclear. This CDR3 contains 15 residues. CDR1 and CDR2 from the germline V gene are DFQATT and SNEGSKA (reference sequence).

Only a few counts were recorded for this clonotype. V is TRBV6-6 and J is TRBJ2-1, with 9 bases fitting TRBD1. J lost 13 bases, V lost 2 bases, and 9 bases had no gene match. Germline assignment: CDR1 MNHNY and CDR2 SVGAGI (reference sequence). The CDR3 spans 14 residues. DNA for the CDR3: TGTGCCAGCAGTTACCCCCGGGACAGGGACGGTCAGTTCTTC. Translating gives CASSYPRDRDGQFF.

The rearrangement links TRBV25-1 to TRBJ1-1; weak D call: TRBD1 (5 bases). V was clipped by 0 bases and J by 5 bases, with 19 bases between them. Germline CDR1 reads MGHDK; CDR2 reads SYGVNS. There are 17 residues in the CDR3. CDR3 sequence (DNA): TGTGCCAGCAGTGAATATATTACGGCAGGGAGGGGAACTGAAGCTTTCTTT. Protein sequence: CASSEYITAGRGTEAFF.

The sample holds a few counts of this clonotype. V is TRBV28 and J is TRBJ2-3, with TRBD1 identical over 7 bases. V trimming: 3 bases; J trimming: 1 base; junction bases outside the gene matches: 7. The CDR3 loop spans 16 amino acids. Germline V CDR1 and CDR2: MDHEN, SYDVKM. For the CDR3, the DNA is TGTGCCAGCAGTTTTGAGGGGGCGTTCGGCACAGATACGCAGTATTTT. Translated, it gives CASSFEGAFGTDTQYF.

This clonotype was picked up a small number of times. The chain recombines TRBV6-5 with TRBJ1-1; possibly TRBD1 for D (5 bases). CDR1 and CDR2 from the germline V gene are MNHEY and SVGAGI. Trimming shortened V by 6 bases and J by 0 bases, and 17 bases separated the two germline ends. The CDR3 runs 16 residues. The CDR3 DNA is TGTGCCAGCAGCCCCCGGGACGGAATTATGAACACTGAAGCTTTCTTT. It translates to CASSPRDGIMNTEAFF.